Listed below are T cell receptor beta chains from one sample, sequenced in a study of blood T cell repertoires in COVID-19. Using immunoSEQ multiplex PCR, the repertoire was profiled, and TCRdb retains in-frame clones only, with some absent. This sample has roughly 100,000 clones, with 80% to 90% found just once. Material for sequencing was peripheral blood. The receptors here all came from a woman aged 80 or older with acute or convalescent COVID-19. Both conserved end residues are part of each CDR3. The D gene is left open where the match is weak. Size is stated for part of the rows, as once, few or many counts, or as a class when the clone is expanded.

clone size,D gene,V gene,J gene,CDR3 protein,CDR3 DNA
.,.,TRBV21-1,TRBJ2-5,CASSKGPSQETQYF,TGTGCCAGCAGCAAAGGGCCTAGCCAAGAGACCCAGTACTTC
.,.,TRBV25-1,TRBJ1-3,CASSEVYSGNTIYF,TGTGCCAGCAGTGAAGTGTACTCTGGAAACACCATATATTTT
.,.,TRBV7-8,TRBJ1-1,CASSPRFGNTEAFF,TGTGCCAGCAGCCCCCGCTTCGGGAACACTGAAGCTTTCTTT
.,TRBD1,TRBV6-1,TRBJ1-5,CASSEDVWTGGYQPQHF,TGTGCCAGCAGTGAAGATGTTTGGACAGGAGGTTATCAGCCCCAGCATTTT
.,TRBD2,TRBV9,TRBJ2-5,CASSVLAGVQETQYF,TGTGCCAGCAGCGTGCTAGCGGGGGTCCAAGAGACCCAGTACTTC
.,.,TRBV29-1,TRBJ1-2,CSVEGYYSDPTNYGYTF,TGCAGCGTTGAAGGCTACTACTCGGATCCGACTAACTATGGCTACACCTTC
.,TRBD2,TRBV19,TRBJ2-3,CASRTSGGATDTQYF,TGTGCCAGTAGAACTAGCGGGGGGGCGACAGATACGCAGTATTTT
.,.,TRBV9,TRBJ2-1,CASSAKGTGRLNEQFF,TGTGCCAGCAGCGCGAAGGGGACTGGCCGGCTTAATGAGCAGTTCTTC
.,TRBD2,TRBV5-4,TRBJ2-3,CASSLDGLAGGTDTQYF,TGTGCCAGCAGCTTGGATGGTCTAGCGGGGGGCACAGATACGCAGTATTTT
.,TRBD1,TRBV7-8,TRBJ2-7,CASSLPGQSRAWSYEQYF,TGTGCCAGCAGCTTACCGGGACAGAGTCGGGCATGGTCCTACGAGCAGTACTTC
.,TRBD1,TRBV7-9,TRBJ1-4,CASSSDRGLEKLFF,TGTGCCAGCAGCTCGGACAGGGGGCTCGAAAAACTGTTTTTT
.,TRBD1,TRBV29-1,TRBJ2-7,CSVEQGAAYEQYF,TGCAGCGTTGAACAGGGGGCGGCCTACGAGCAGTACTTC
.,.,TRBV30,TRBJ2-3,CAWSVSRRSTDTQYF,TGTGCCTGGAGTGTCTCGCGGCGGAGCACAGATACGCAGTATTTT
.,.,TRBV7-8,TRBJ1-1,CASSRHGQANTEAFF,TGTGCCAGCAGCCGACATGGGCAGGCGAACACTGAAGCTTTCTTT
.,.,TRBV5-1,TRBJ1-1,CASSIGRTATTEAFF,TGCGCCAGCAGCATAGGGCGGACAGCGACCACTGAAGCTTTCTTT
.,.,TRBV9,TRBJ1-6,CASSVDPDNSYNSPLHF,TGTGCCAGCAGCGTAGACCCAGACAACTCCTATAATTCACCCCTCCACTTT
.,TRBD1,TRBV5-6,TRBJ2-5,CASSLPQGARETQYF,TGTGCCAGCAGCTTACCCCAGGGGGCGCGGGAGACCCAGTACTTC
.,.,TRBV6-6,TRBJ2-5,CASSYLSEGYETQYF,TGTGCCAGCAGTTACCTTAGCGAGGGCTACGAGACCCAGTACTTC
.,TRBD1,TRBV7-9,TRBJ1-2,CASSPGQGRYGYTF,TGTGCCAGCAGCCCAGGACAGGGCCGGTATGGCTACACCTTC
.,TRBD1,TRBV19,TRBJ1-1,CASSRQGAVTEAFF,TGTGCCAGTAGTCGACAGGGGGCTGTCACTGAAGCTTTCTTT
.,.,TRBV18,TRBJ1-2,CASSPQAGRYGYTF,TGTGCCAGCTCACCACAGGCAGGGCGGTATGGCTACACCTTC
.,.,TRBV29-1,TRBJ2-1,CSVGQPTYNEQFF,TGCAGCGTAGGACAGCCGACCTACAATGAGCAGTTCTTC
.,TRBD2,TRBV11-2,TRBJ2-5,CASSLAGVLETQYF,TGTGCCAGCAGCTTGGCGGGGGTTTTAGAGACCCAGTACTTC
.,.,TRBV4-1,TRBJ1-5,CASSQDGALAGQPQHF,TGCGCCAGCAGCCAAGATGGGGCCCTGGCCGGGCAGCCCCAGCATTTT
.,.,TRBV6-1,TRBJ1-1,CASSAKHRDQNTEAFF,TGTGCCAGCAGTGCCAAGCACAGGGACCAGAACACTGAAGCTTTCTTT
.,.,TRBV18,TRBJ2-5,CASSPKRDTLQETQYF,TGTGCCAGCTCACCAAAGCGGGACACACTACAAGAGACCCAGTACTTC
.,TRBD2,TRBV6-2/TRBV6-3,TRBJ2-3,CASSTIRGVSTDTQYF,TGTGCCAGCAGTACTATTCGGGGGGTTAGCACAGATACGCAGTATTTT
.,.,TRBV19,TRBJ1-5,CASSIDLDGGAQHF,TGTGCCAGTAGTATAGATCTAGATGGAGGCGCCCAGCATTTT
few,.,TRBV5-4,TRBJ1-2,CASSLGGSPGYTF,TGTGCCAGCAGCTTGGGAGGGTCTCCTGGCTACACCTTC
.,TRBD1,TRBV9,TRBJ2-1,CASRDRWSNEQFF,TGTGCCAGCAGGGACAGGTGGAGTAATGAGCAGTTCTTC
.,.,TRBV6-5,TRBJ1-6,CASSPTIFPLHF,TGTGCCAGCAGCCCGACAATTTTCCCCCTCCACTTT
many,.,TRBV18,TRBJ2-5,CASSPTVGQETQYF,TGTGCCAGCTCACCTACGGTCGGGCAAGAGACCCAGTACTTC
.,.,TRBV27,TRBJ1-1,CASSFWQNTEAFF,TGTGCCAGCAGTTTCTGGCAGAACACTGAAGCTTTCTTT
.,TRBD2,TRBV14,TRBJ2-7,CASSQGSSGGFEQYF,TGTGCCAGCAGCCAAGGCTCTAGCGGGGGGTTTGAGCAGTACTTC
.,TRBD1,TRBV5-8,TRBJ1-2,CASKGFRRTGLCHSRFTF,TGTGCCAGCAAAGGTTTTCGGAGGACAGGGTTGTGTCACTCGCGGTTCACCTTC
.,.,TRBV25-1,TRBJ1-1,CASRLTGNTEAFF,TGTGCCAGCAGACTGACAGGGAACACTGAAGCTTTCTTT
.,TRBD2,TRBV27,TRBJ2-7,CASSPAAGGSEQYF,TGTGCCAGCAGTCCAGCAGCGGGGGGGTCTGAGCAGTACTTC